This TCR beta chain was obtained from a study of technical replicates of blood from several donors (dated by TCRdb to about 2017). The library was prepared using the immunoSEQ multiplex PCR assay. Not all clones reach the TCRdb copy of this immuneACCESS table, which keeps in-frame sequences only. Checked studies attribute under half of the gap to unresolved V genes and leave the rest unexplained. The sample table shows tens of thousands of clones, and 94% are seen once. The ten largest make up about 0.23% of the sample. Regarding this clone: Its target antigen remains unknown. Per-base quality was not reported, and no clone a single base away is much larger than it.

Sequencing input: T cells isolated from PBMCs. The source of this sequence is a human donor in good health.

The CDR3 sequence is CASSLYDSGGYGYTF. The DNA reads TGTGCCAGCAGCTTATACGACTCGGGGGGCTATGGCTACACCTTC. The V gene is TRBV7-2 and the J gene is TRBJ1-2; the best D guess is TRBD1, with 5 bases matching. Via the germline V gene, CDR1 is SGHTA and CDR2 FQGNSA. Its CDR3 holds 15 amino acids, cysteine through phenylalanine. Only CDR3 DNA is held: 45 bases, read in frame from base 1. The V and J ends are trimmed by 2 bases and 4 bases, leaving 14 bases between them.